One sample yielded the 19 T cell receptor beta chains listed below, sequenced in a study of human T cells and chemical hapten exposure. TCRdb re-called the RACE reads with MiXCR, one entry per CDR3 protein. The top ten clones hold approximately 5.3% of a sample with roughly 38,000 distinct CDR3 sequences, 9.5% to 15% of them seen once. Time point here: pre-sensitization, week 0. As for treatment: therapeutic diphenylcyclopropenone sensitization with weekly scalp DPC. Specimen: whole blood, collected in connection with sensitization to the hapten diphenylcyclopropenone (DPC). These receptors all stem from a young woman with alopecia areata. Some clones in this sample may be carry-over from other donors' samples.

At least ten counts were recorded for this clonotype. This chain connects TRBV6-6 to TRBJ2-3; D is unresolved. Trimming stripped 2 bases from V and 0 bases from J, with 3 bases between. CDR3 length: 13 amino acids. From germline, CDR1 is MNHNY and CDR2 SVGAGI (reference sequence). Here the CDR3 reads CASSYTSTDTQYF. The CDR3 coding sequence is TGTGCCAGCAGTTACACCAGCACAGATACGCAGTATTTT.

This clonotype appeared many times. The chain links TRBV7-2 to TRBJ2-7; D is ambiguous. The V and J ends lost 2 bases and 0 bases respectively, with 11 bases between them. Germline V gene sequence: CDR1 SGHTA, CDR2 FQGNSA. The CDR3 is 15 residues long. The CDR3 nucleotides are TGTGCCAGCAGCTTAATGGGTCCGACCTCCTACGAGCAGTACTTC. This codes for CASSLMGPTSYEQYF. The entire variable domain, with the rest obtained from reference TRBV7-2 and TRBJ2-7, is as follows: GAGVSQSPSNKVTEKGKDVELRCDPISGHTALYWYRQSLGQGLEFLIYFQGNSAPDKSGLPSDRFSAERTGGSVSTLTIQRTQQEDSAVYLCASSLMGPTSYEQYFGPGTRLTVT.

The V call is TRBV2, the J call TRBJ2-4, with D maybe TRBD2 (6 bases). Trimming stripped 4 bases from V and 0 bases from J, with 13 bases between. Germline values: CDR1 SNHLY, CDR2 FYNNEI. This CDR3 has 16 residues. CDR3 amino acids: CASSGGGKTAKNIQYF. The CDR3 DNA follows: TGTGCCAGCAGTGGAGGCGGGAAGACAGCCAAAAACATTCAGTACTTC.

This clonotype was counted ten times or more. The chain employs TRBV5-4 and TRBJ2-7; D is tentatively TRBD1 or TRBD2 (5 bases each). Trimming took off 4 bases at V and 5 bases at J, with 16 bases between the two ends. The CDR3 totals 14 residues. Looked up from germline, CDR1 is SGHNT and CDR2 is YYREEE (reference sequence). The DNA of the CDR3 is TGTGCCAGCAGCGGAACCGGGACGGCGGACGAGCAGTACTTC. This codes for CASSGTGTADEQYF. Full variable domain (remainder filled in from reference TRBV5-4 and TRBJ2-7): ETGVTQSPTHLIKTRGQQVTLRCSSQSGHNTVSWYQQALGQGPQFIFQYYREEENGRGNFPPRFSGLQFPNYSSELNVNALELDDSALYLCASSGTGTADEQYFGPGTRLTVT.

This clonotype has ten or more counts. The chain recombines TRBV20-1 with TRBJ1-2, with TRBD1 as a possible D gene (6 bases). CDR3 length: 13 amino acids. Germline loops: CDR1 DFQATT, CDR2 SNEGSKA (reference sequence). Trimming removed 6 bases from V and 4 bases from J, with 15 bases in between. The CDR3 bases are TGCAGTGCCCCGGAGGCAGGGGCCTATGGCTACACCTTC. This codes for CSAPEAGAYGYTF.

In this sample, this clonotype turned up many times. V and J are TRBV4-3 and TRBJ2-5, with D possibly matching TRBD2 (6 bases). This CDR3 spans 14 amino acids. Germline V gives CDR1 LGHNA, CDR2 YSLEER. V was clipped by 1 base and J by 5 bases, with 11 bases between them. The chain's CDR3 is CASSQGNGGETQYF. The DNA for the CDR3 is TGCGCCAGCAGCCAAGGGAACGGGGGTGAGACCCAGTACTTC.

This clonotype was seen ten or more times. This sequence joins TRBV7-9 and TRBJ2-1; D unresolved. The germline V gene has CDR1 SEHNR and CDR2 FQNEAQ (reference sequence). This CDR3 has 12 amino acids. Trimming stripped 5 bases from V and 9 bases from J, with 11 bases between. The CDR3 is CASSQARIEQFF. The CDR3 DNA sequence: TGTGCCAGCAGCCAGGCCAGGATTGAGCAGTTCTTC.

The V and J genes are TRBV7-9 and TRBJ1-2; D uncertain. Germline lookup yields CDR1 SEHNR and CDR2 FQNEAQ (reference sequence). The CDR3 runs to 15 residues. Trimming pared 4 bases from V and 4 bases from J, leaving 16 bases between. CDR3 bases: TGTGCCAGCAGCTCCGGACCTCCAGCGGGCTATGGCTACACCTTC. Translated, it gives CASSSGPPAGYGYTF.

This clonotype was counted at least ten times. The chain is built from TRBV7-2 and TRBJ2-5; no clear D gene. This CDR3 has 13 amino acids. CDR1 and CDR2 (germline): SGHTA, FQGNSA. Trimming took 1 base from V and 3 from J, leaving 6 bases between them. Written as DNA, the CDR3 is TGTGCCAGCAGCTTAGAACCAGAAGAGACCCAGTACTTC. It yields the protein CASSLEPEETQYF.

This clonotype has a count of ten or more. The chain is built from TRBV28 and TRBJ2-1; 10 bases map to TRBD2. Unmatched junction bases numbered 5, after V lost 4 bases and J lost 2 bases. The germline CDR1 and CDR2 sequences are MDHEN and SYDVKM. The CDR3 has 16 residues. The chain's CDR3 is CASSSRLAGAYNEQFF. CDR3 in DNA: TGTGCCAGCAGTTCAAGGCTAGCGGGGGCCTACAATGAGCAGTTCTTC.

This clonotype was seen repeatedly, ten times or more. J is TRBJ2-1 and V is TRBV7-9; D not certain. This CDR3 is built from 14 residues. Looked up from germline, CDR1 is SEHNR and CDR2 is FQNEAQ (reference sequence). V lost 2 bases to trimming and J lost 3 bases, with 8 bases between them. CDR3 in amino acids: CASSLIGIYNEQFF. The CDR3 coding sequence is TGTGCCAGCAGCTTAATAGGTATCTACAATGAGCAGTTCTTC.

This clonotype was picked up many times. This chain joins TRBV11-2 and TRBJ2-5; 10 bases are shared with TRBD2. CDR3 length: 15 amino acids. V dropped 4 bases and J dropped 2; count of bases not matched to a gene: 4. Germline loops: CDR1 SGHAT, CDR2 FQNNGV. The CDR3 reads CASSWLAGVQETQYF. The CDR3 DNA reads as TGTGCCAGCAGCTGGCTAGCGGGAGTACAAGAGACCCAGTACTTC. Using reference TRBV11-2 and TRBJ2-5 for the parts outside the CDR3, the full variable domain is EAGVAQSPRYKIIEKRQSVAFWCNPISGHATLYWYQQILGQGPKLLIQFQNNGVVDDSQLPKDRFSAERLKGVDSTLKIQPAKLEDSAVYLCASSWLAGVQETQYFGPGTRLLVL.

This chain joins TRBV28 and TRBJ1-4; D not resolved. Looked up from germline, CDR1 is MDHEN and CDR2 is SYDVKM. The length of the CDR3 is 14 residues. V lost 7 bases and J lost 3, with 12 bases in between. The CDR3 loop is CASTLGFANEKLFF. The CDR3 DNA reads TGTGCCAGCACCTTGGGGTTCGCTAATGAAAAACTGTTTTTT.

By share, this clonotype counts as medium-sized. The chain recombines TRBV18 with TRBJ1-1, with 7 bases aligning to TRBD1. The germline CDR1 and CDR2 sequences are KGHSH and LQKENI. The CDR3 totals 14 residues. J lost 1 base, V lost 3 bases, and 2 bases had no gene match. The CDR3 sequence is CASSPGQANTEAFF. For the CDR3, the DNA is TGTGCCAGCTCACCTGGACAGGCGAACACTGAAGCTTTCTTT.

In this sample, this clonotype turned up many times. V usage is TRBV4-2 and J usage is TRBJ2-1; D gene uncertain. This CDR3 is built from 13 residues. V dropped 4 bases and J dropped 2 bases, with 6 bases sitting between them. Germline V gene lookup returns CDR1 LGHNA and CDR2 YNFKEQ. The CDR3 protein is CASSREPYNEQFF. CDR3 coding DNA: TGTGCCAGCAGCCGAGAGCCCTACAATGAGCAGTTCTTC.

This clonotype was seen ten or more times. The J gene is TRBJ1-5, the V gene TRBV28, with TRBD1 matching over 9 bases. This CDR3 has 15 amino acids. The V and J ends lost 3 bases and 7 bases, in that order; junction bases with no gene match: 7. Germline values: CDR1 MDHEN, CDR2 SYDVKM. The CDR3 nucleotides are TGTGCCAGCAGTTTCGGTGGAGGACAGGGGCAGCCCCAGCATTTT. Translation gives CASSFGGGQGQPQHF.

The table lists this clonotype with many counts. The genes are TRBV7-2 and TRBJ1-1; D unresolved. The V end lost 7 bases, the J end lost 5 bases, and 17 bases lay between the germline ends. The CDR3 has 14 amino acids. Germline CDR1 and CDR2: SGHTA and FQGNSA. The CDR3 DNA reads as TGTGCCAGCACCCCCTCGATAGGTGAAACTGAAGCTTTCTTT. Its protein is CASTPSIGETEAFF.

This chain joins TRBV7-9 and TRBJ2-5; D gene unclear. Trimming took off 5 bases at V and 2 bases at J, with 12 bases between the two ends. The CDR3 is 14 residues long. CDR1 SEHNR and CDR2 FQNEAQ come from the germline V gene (reference sequence). In nucleotides, the CDR3 is TGTGCCAGCAGCCAACCTTTAAATCAAGAGACCCAGTACTTC. As protein: CASSQPLNQETQYF.

The CDR3 region is CTAGGRVNEQYF. The CDR3 bases are TGCACCGCGGGCGGGAGGGTGAACGAGCAGTACTTC. The rearrangement joins TRBV20-1 to TRBJ2-7; TRBD2 agrees at 9 bases. The CDR3 consists of 12 residues. CDR1 and CDR2 (germline): DFQATT, SNEGSKA (reference sequence).